This paragraph covers one TCR beta chain sequence. The data were obtained in a study of T cell changes during pregnancy in multiple sclerosis. CDR1 is SGHTA and CDR2 is FQGNSA in the germline V gene. V was clipped by 1 base and J by 4 bases; unmatched bases: 6. The CDR3 has 16 residues. Sequenced by immunoSEQ multiplex PCR; TCRdb stores in-frame clones only, minus some. This sample carries tens of thousands of clones, 91% of them seen once, and the ten largest clones take around 0.64%. The TCR originated in a female donor in good health, enrolled as a control in a pregnancy study. The chain uses TRBV7-2 and TRBJ1-2, with TRBD1 matching over 10 bases. Sequencing used peripheral blood, obtained in the third trimester of pregnancy. CDR3 loop: CASSLVGTGAFYGYTF. The CDR3 DNA sequence: TGTGCCAGCAGCTTAGTGGGGACAGGGGCATTCTATGGCTACACCTTC.